This is a list of T cell receptor beta chains from one sample in a study of T-cell memory formation after mild COVID-19. TCRdb re-derived calls from the 5' RACE reads in MiXCR, one entry per CDR3 protein. The data show approximately 290,000 distinct CDR3 sequences, around 8% seen once. What was sequenced was PBMCs or a T cell subset sorted from them (not recorded which). These receptors were taken from a man aged 18-30 years who had mild COVID-19 (a few samples of this study predate the infection). Cell type and time point are not known. The CDR3 runs from the conserved cysteine through the conserved F or W. The order of the fields is V gene, clone size, D gene, J gene, CDR3 protein, CDR3 DNA. A D gene is named only where the DNA matches it firmly. For some rows the clone size is stated as once, few or many, or as a class when expanded; others skip it.

TRBV6-5	many	NA	TRBJ2-1	CASSYLAEQFF	TGTGCCAGCAGTTACTTGGCTGAGCAGTTCTTC
TRBV7-2	few	TRBD2	TRBJ2-3	CASSFLADSTDTQYF	TGTGCCAGCAGCTTCCTAGCGGACAGCACAGATACGCAGTATTTT
TRBV6-5	NA	NA	TRBJ1-1	CASIGGLGGGTEAFF	TGTGCCAGCATCGGGGGCCTAGGAGGAGGGACTGAAGCTTTCTTT
TRBV6-5	few	NA	TRBJ2-1	CASSYRAARSSYNEQFF	TGTGCCAGCAGTTATCGGGCAGCCCGAAGCTCCTACAATGAGCAGTTCTTC
TRBV12-3/TRBV12-4	few	TRBD1	TRBJ2-2	CASRRTGFAGELFF	TGTGCCAGCAGAAGGACAGGGTTTGCCGGGGAGCTGTTTTTT
TRBV5-6	NA	NA	TRBJ1-1	CASSFWAPHTNTEAFF	TGTGCCAGCAGCTTCTGGGCACCGCACACGAACACTGAAGCTTTCTTT
TRBV24-1	few	TRBD1	TRBJ1-2	CATSDDRGPRYGYTF	TGTGCCACCAGTGATGACAGGGGGCCACGCTATGGCTACACCTTC
TRBV10-3	NA	TRBD1	TRBJ1-1	CAISEGTGKDDTEAFF	TGTGCCATCAGTGAGGGGACAGGGAAGGATGACACTGAAGCTTTCTTT
TRBV5-1	few	NA	TRBJ2-3	CASAPGTSTDTQYF	TGCGCCAGCGCCCCAGGAACTAGCACAGATACGCAGTATTTT
TRBV4-3	few	NA	TRBJ2-1	CASSQADGVGPYNEQFF	TGCGCCAGCAGCCAAGCTGACGGGGTGGGCCCCTACAATGAGCAGTTCTTC
TRBV12-3/TRBV12-4	NA	TRBD2	TRBJ2-7	CASTTGGREQYF	TGTGCCAGCACGACGGGAGGACGCGAGCAGTACTTC
TRBV4-3	NA	TRBD2	TRBJ2-1	CASSLSGTRGIQFF	TGCGCCAGCAGCCTCTCCGGGACTAGGGGGATCCAGTTCTTC
TRBV18	few	TRBD1	TRBJ1-1	CASSKDRGDEGAFF	TGTGCCAGCTCCAAGGACAGGGGGGATGAAGGAGCTTTCTTT
TRBV20-1	many	NA	TRBJ1-6	CSARGEGSSYNSPLHF	TGCAGTGCTAGAGGGGAGGGGAGCTCCTATAATTCACCCCTCCACTTT
TRBV20-1	NA	NA	TRBJ2-5	CSAHRGGETQYF	TGCAGTGCTCACAGGGGAGGGGAGACCCAGTACTTC
TRBV5-1	many	NA	TRBJ2-2	CASSSSVTGELFF	TGCGCCAGCAGCTCTAGTGTCACCGGGGAGCTGTTTTTT
TRBV7-2	NA	TRBD1	TRBJ1-5	CASSSGTGGHQPQHF	TGTGCCAGCAGCTCAGGGACAGGGGGTCATCAGCCCCAGCATTTT
TRBV5-1	NA	TRBD1	TRBJ2-3	CASSPGQHSDTQYF	TGCGCCAGCAGCCCGGGACAGCATTCAGATACGCAGTATTTT
TRBV7-2	many	NA	TRBJ2-2	CASSFQGTLTGELFF	TGTGCCAGCAGCTTTCAAGGAACACTCACCGGGGAGCTGTTTTTT
TRBV12-3/TRBV12-4	few	TRBD2	TRBJ2-5	CASNSGGVETQYF	TGTGCCAGCAACTCGGGGGGAGTGGAGACCCAGTACTTC
TRBV15	NA	TRBD2	TRBJ2-5	CATSVRWAAGGETQYF	TGTGCCACCAGCGTAAGATGGGCAGCGGGGGGGGAGACCCAGTACTTC
TRBV15	many	NA	TRBJ2-1	CATSKGYNEQFF	TGTGCCACCAGCAAGGGGTACAATGAGCAGTTCTTC
TRBV7-2	few	NA	TRBJ2-7	CASSPGRRSEQYF	TGTGCCAGCAGCCCGGGACGTCGGAGCGAGCAGTACTTC
TRBV3-1	NA	NA	TRBJ2-5	CASSPPQRIETQYF	TGTGCCAGCAGCCCCCCGCAGAGGATTGAGACCCAGTACTTC
TRBV9	few	TRBD1	TRBJ1-6	CASSGPTGRSPLHF	TGTGCCAGCAGCGGACCGACAGGGCGATCACCCCTCCACTTT
TRBV3-1	NA	NA	TRBJ1-2	CASSLPGQSYGYTF	TGTGCCAGCAGCCTACCTGGACAGAGCTATGGCTACACCTTC
TRBV11-2	few	NA	TRBJ2-3	CASSLDLQPPSTDTQYF	TGTGCCAGCAGCTTAGATCTCCAGCCCCCTAGCACAGATACGCAGTATTTT
TRBV7-3	many	TRBD2	TRBJ2-1	CASSDPAGGGSYNEQFF	TGTGCCAGCAGCGATCCCGCAGGCGGGGGCTCCTACAATGAGCAGTTCTTC
TRBV11-2	few	NA	TRBJ2-5	CASSLYDGAETQYF	TGTGCCAGCAGCTTGTACGATGGGGCAGAGACCCAGTACTTC
TRBV30	few	NA	TRBJ2-7	CAWSTSYEQYF	TGTGCCTGGAGCACTTCCTACGAGCAGTACTTC
TRBV7-3	few	TRBD1	TRBJ2-3	CASSTGTGGFTDTQYF	TGTGCCAGCAGCACCGGGACAGGGGGCTTTACAGATACGCAGTATTTT
TRBV25-1	few	NA	TRBJ2-3	CASSEYWTETDTQYF	TGTGCCAGCAGTGAATATTGGACAGAAACAGATACGCAGTATTTT
TRBV6-2/TRBV6-3	NA	NA	TRBJ1-5	CASSFSGALSNQPQHF	TGTGCCAGCAGTTTTTCTGGGGCCCTAAGCAATCAGCCCCAGCATTTT
TRBV20-1	few	TRBD1	TRBJ2-5	CSAKRWDRDQETQYF	TGCAGTGCTAAGCGGTGGGACAGGGATCAAGAGACCCAGTACTTC
TRBV19	few	NA	TRBJ2-7	CASSPSGVLSYEQYF	TGTGCCAGTAGCCCTAGTGGCGTACTCTCCTACGAGCAGTACTTC
TRBV20-1	many	NA	TRBJ1-5	CSASPYRENQPQHF	TGCAGTGCTAGTCCTTACAGGGAGAATCAGCCCCAGCATTTT
TRBV7-2	NA	NA	TRBJ1-1	CASSSPHLGFEAFF	TGTGCCAGCAGTTCACCCCACCTGGGGTTTGAAGCTTTCTTT
TRBV28	NA	NA	TRBJ1-2	CASSGAQGNYGYTF	TGTGCCAGCTCCGGGGCCCAAGGGAACTATGGCTACACCTTC
TRBV30	NA	NA	TRBJ2-7	CAWSVVELYF	TGTGCCTGGAGTGTTGTGGAACTGTACTTC
TRBV29-1	NA	NA	TRBJ1-2	CSVDDPSVGLYYGYTF	TGCAGCGTAGACGATCCTTCGGTAGGGCTCTACTATGGCTACACCTTC
TRBV6-5	few	NA	TRBJ1-2	CASSRSGTHNYGYTF	TGTGCCAGCAGTCGCTCCGGGACGCACAACTATGGCTACACCTTC
TRBV6-5	NA	NA	TRBJ2-2	CASRDNAGELFF	TGTGCCAGCAGGGACAACGCCGGGGAGCTGTTTTTT
TRBV28	few	TRBD2	TRBJ2-5	CASSLYTSGGETQYF	TGTGCCAGCAGTTTATATACTAGCGGGGGAGAGACCCAGTACTTC
TRBV10-2	NA	TRBD2	TRBJ2-3	CASSGGVTDTQYF	TGCGCCAGCAGCGGGGGGGTCACAGATACGCAGTATTTT
TRBV20-1	few	TRBD2	TRBJ2-2	CSASARTRSTGELFF	TGCAGTGCTTCAGCCCGGACTAGATCCACCGGGGAGCTGTTTTTT
TRBV10-3	few	NA	TRBJ2-2	CAISGGTGELFF	TGTGCCATCAGTGGTGGCACCGGGGAGCTGTTTTTT
TRBV11-1	few	TRBD1	TRBJ1-4	CASSPGTEEKLFF	TGTGCCAGCAGCCCAGGGACAGAAGAAAAACTGTTTTTT
TRBV4-1	NA	TRBD1	TRBJ2-1	CASSQRGPHNEQFF	TGCGCCAGCAGCCAAAGGGGGCCCCACAATGAGCAGTTCTTC
TRBV6-5	NA	NA	TRBJ2-7	CASSSYPGYEQYF	TGTGCCAGCAGCAGTTATCCAGGGTACGAGCAGTACTTC
TRBV7-6	NA	TRBD2	TRBJ2-1	CASSSKRSGGDNEQFF	TGTGCCAGCAGCTCTAAACGTAGCGGGGGGGACAATGAGCAGTTCTTC
TRBV4-2	few	TRBD2	TRBJ2-1	CASSQDPSGRGAYNEQFF	TGTGCCAGCAGCCAAGATCCGAGTGGACGGGGGGCCTACAATGAGCAGTTCTTC
TRBV20-1	few	TRBD1	TRBJ2-1	CSAIRRQGAYNEQFF	TGCAGTGCCATACGGCGGCAGGGGGCCTACAATGAGCAGTTCTTC
TRBV4-1	few	TRBD2	TRBJ2-3	CASSQDLGGITDTQYF	TGCGCCAGCAGCCAAGATTTGGGGGGGATCACAGATACGCAGTATTTT
TRBV2	few	TRBD1	TRBJ1-1	CASSERGPAEAFF	TGTGCCAGCAGCGAAAGGGGGCCCGCTGAAGCTTTCTTT